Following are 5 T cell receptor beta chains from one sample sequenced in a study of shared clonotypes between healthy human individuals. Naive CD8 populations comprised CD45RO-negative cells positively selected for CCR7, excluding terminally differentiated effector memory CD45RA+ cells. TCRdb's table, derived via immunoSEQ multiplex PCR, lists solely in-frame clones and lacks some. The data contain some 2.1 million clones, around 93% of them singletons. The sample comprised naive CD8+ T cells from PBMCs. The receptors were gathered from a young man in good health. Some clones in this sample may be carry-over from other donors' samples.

In DNA form, the CDR3 reads TGTGCCAGCAGCACCCTAAGTCCCACAGATACGCAGTATTTT. Protein product: CASSTLSPTDTQYF. The chain employs TRBV9 and TRBJ2-3, with D uncertain. This CDR3 spans 14 amino acids. V lost 4 bases to trimming and J lost 2 bases, with 11 bases between them. Germline CDR1 SGDLS, CDR2 YYNGEE.

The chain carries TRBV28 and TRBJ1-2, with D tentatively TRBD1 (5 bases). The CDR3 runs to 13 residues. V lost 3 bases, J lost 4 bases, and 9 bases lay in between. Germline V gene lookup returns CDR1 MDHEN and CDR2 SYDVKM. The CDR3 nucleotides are TGTGCCAGCAGTTTCGGGGCAACCTATGGCTACACCTTC. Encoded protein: CASSFGATYGYTF.

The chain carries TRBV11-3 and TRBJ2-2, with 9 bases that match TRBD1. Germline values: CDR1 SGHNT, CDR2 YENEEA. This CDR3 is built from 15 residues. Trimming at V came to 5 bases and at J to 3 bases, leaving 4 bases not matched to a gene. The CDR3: CASSPGQGYTGELFF. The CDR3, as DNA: TGTGCCAGCAGCCCCGGACAGGGGTACACCGGGGAGCTGTTTTTT.

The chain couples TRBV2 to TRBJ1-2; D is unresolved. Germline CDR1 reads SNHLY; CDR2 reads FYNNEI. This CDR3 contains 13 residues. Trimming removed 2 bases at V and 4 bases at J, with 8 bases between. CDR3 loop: CASSETRAYGYTF. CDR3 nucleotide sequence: TGTGCCAGCAGTGAAACCAGAGCCTATGGCTACACCTTC. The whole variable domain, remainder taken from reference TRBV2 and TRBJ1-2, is EPEVTQTPSHQVTQMGQEVILRCVPISNHLYFYWYRQILGQKVEFLVSFYNNEISEKSEIFDDQFSVERPDGSNFTLKIRSTKLEDSAMYFCASSETRAYGYTFGSGTRLTVV.

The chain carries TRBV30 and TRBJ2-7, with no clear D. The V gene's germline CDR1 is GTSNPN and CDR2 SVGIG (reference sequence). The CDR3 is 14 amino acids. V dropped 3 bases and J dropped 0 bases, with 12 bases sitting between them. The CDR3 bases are TGTGCCTGGAGACCGAATCCGGGCTCCTACGAGCAGTACTTC. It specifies CAWRPNPGSYEQYF. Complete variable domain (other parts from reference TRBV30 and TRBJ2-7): SQTIHQWPATLVQPVGSPLSLECTVEGTSNPNLYWYRQAAGRGLQLLFYSVGIGQISSEVPQNLSASRPQDRQFILSSKKLLLSDSGFYLCAWRPNPGSYEQYFGPGTRLTVT.